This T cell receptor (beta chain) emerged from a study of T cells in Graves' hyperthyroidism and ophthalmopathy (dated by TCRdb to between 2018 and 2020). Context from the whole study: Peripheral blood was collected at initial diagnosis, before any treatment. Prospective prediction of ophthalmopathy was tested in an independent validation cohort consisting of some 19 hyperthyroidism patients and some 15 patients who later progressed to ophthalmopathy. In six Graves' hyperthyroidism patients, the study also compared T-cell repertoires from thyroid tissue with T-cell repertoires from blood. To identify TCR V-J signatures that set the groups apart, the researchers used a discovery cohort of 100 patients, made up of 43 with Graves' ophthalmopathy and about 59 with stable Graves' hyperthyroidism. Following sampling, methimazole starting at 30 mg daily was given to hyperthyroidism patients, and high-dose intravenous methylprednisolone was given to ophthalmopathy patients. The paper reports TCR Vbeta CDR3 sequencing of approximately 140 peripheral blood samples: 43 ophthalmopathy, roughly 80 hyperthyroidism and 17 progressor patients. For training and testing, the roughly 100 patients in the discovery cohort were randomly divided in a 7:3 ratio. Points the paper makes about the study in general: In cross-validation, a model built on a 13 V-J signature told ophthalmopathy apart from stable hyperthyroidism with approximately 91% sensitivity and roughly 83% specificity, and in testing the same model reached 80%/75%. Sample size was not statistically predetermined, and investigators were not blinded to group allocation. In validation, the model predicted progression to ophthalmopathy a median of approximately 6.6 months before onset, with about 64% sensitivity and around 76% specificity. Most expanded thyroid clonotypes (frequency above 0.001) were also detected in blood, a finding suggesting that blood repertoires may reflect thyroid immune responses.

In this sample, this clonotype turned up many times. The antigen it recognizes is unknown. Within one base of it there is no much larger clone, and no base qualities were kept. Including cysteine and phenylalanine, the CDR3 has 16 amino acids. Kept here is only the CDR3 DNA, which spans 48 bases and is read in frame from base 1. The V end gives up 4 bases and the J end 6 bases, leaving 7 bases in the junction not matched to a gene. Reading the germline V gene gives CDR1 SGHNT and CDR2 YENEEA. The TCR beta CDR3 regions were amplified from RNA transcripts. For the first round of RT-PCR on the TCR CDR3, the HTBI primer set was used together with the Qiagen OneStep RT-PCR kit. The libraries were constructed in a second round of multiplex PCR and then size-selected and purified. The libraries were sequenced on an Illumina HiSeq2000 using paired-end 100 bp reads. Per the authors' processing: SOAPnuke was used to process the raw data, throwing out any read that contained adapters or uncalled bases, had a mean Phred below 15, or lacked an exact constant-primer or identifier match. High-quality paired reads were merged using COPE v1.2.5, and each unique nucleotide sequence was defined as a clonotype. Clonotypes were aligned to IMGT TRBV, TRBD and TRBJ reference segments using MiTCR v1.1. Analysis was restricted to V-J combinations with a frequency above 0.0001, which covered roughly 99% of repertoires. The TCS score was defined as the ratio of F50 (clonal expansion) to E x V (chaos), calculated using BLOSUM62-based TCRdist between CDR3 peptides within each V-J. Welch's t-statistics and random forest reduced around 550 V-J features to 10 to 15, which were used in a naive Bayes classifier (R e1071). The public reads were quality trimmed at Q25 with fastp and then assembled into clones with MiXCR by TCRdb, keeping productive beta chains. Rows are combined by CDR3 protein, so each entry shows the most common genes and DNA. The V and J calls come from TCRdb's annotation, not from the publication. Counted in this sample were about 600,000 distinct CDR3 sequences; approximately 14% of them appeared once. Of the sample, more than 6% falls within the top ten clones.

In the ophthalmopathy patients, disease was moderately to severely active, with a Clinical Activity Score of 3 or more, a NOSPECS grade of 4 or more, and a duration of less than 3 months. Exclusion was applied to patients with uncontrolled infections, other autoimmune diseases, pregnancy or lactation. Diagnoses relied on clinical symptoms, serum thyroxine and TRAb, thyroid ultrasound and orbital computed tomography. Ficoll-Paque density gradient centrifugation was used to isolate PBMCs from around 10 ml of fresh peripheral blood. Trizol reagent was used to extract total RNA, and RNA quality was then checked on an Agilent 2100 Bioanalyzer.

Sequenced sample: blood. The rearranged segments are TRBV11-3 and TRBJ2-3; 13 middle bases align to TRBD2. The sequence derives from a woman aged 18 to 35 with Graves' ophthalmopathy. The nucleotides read TGTGCCAGCAGCTCCCGACTAGCGGGGGGTTGGGATACGCAGTATTTT. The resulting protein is CASSSRLAGGWDTQYF.